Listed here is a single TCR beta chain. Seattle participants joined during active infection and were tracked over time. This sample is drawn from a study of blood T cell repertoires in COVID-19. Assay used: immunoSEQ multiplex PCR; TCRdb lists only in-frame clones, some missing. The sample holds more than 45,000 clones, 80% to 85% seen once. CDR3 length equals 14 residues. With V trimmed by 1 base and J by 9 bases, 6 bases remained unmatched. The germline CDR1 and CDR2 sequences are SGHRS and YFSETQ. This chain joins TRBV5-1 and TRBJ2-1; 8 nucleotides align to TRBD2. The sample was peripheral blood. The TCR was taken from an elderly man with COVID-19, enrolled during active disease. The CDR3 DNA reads TGCGCCAGCAGCTTGATGGGACTAGACGTTGAGCAGTTCTTC. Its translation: CASSLMGLDVEQFF.